Each of the 22 T cell receptor beta chains below was sequenced from the same sample in a study of OX40 agonist ivuxolimab in advanced cancers. Data came from immunoSEQ multiplex PCR; TCRdb stores just in-frame clones and leaves some out. The sample has roughly 80,000 clones; over 85% are singletons. The source was CD4+ or CD8+ T cells sorted from blood, collected in a trial of the OX40 agonist ivuxolimab. The receptors come from an adult with an advanced solid tumor such as melanoma, head and neck, liver or kidney cancer.

The chain is built from TRBV2 and TRBJ1-2; D is undetermined. The V end was cut by 1 base, the J end by 0 bases, with 9 bases between. Germline CDR1 reads SNHLY; CDR2 reads FYNNEI. CDR3 length equals 15 residues. DNA of the CDR3: TGTGCCAGCAGTGAAGTTGCGGGAGCTAACTATGGCTACACCTTC. Residues: CASSEVAGANYGYTF.

The V call is TRBV5-4, the J call TRBJ1-3; D not resolved. Looked up from germline, CDR1 is SGHNT and CDR2 is YYREEE (reference sequence). This CDR3 region has 15 residues. V lost 0 bases to trimming and J lost 0 bases, with 7 bases between them. The CDR3 region is CASSLGTNSGNTIYF. The CDR3 DNA reads TGTGCCAGCAGCTTGGGGACTAACTCTGGAAACACCATATATTTT.

This chain uses TRBV2 with TRBJ1-6, with D hard to call. The CDR3 consists of 14 residues. Trimming left V 3 bases short and J 7 bases short, with 10 bases between. Germline loops: CDR1 SNHLY, CDR2 FYNNEI. The CDR3 DNA follows: TGTGCCAGCAGTGACCGAACCGGCAATTCACCCCTCCACTTT. Its protein product is CASSDRTGNSPLHF.

Only one count was recorded for this clone. This chain connects TRBV7-5 to TRBJ2-1. TRBV7-5 is given as a pseudogene. The CDR3 is made up of 16 amino acids. The CDR3 region has the DNA TGTGTCAGAAGCTTAGTAGGCGGGGACAATTGGGATGAGCAGTTCTTC. It is translated as CVRSLVGGDNWDEQFF.

This chain connects TRBV4-3 to TRBJ2-4; no clear D. Germline loops: CDR1 LGHNA, CDR2 YSLEER. V was pared by 0 bases and J by 6 bases, with 9 bases between. The CDR3 sequence is 14 residues long. The CDR3: CASSQDNQGNIQYF. In DNA, the CDR3 is TGCGCCAGCAGCCAAGATAACCAAGGAAACATTCAGTACTTC.

This chain joins TRBV5-1 and TRBJ1-1; D possibly corresponds to TRBD1 (6 bases). The germline V and J ends were trimmed by 0 bases and 4 bases, with 13 bases remaining between them. Germline V gene lookup returns CDR1 SGHRS and CDR2 YFSETQ. This CDR3 has 15 residues. Here the CDR3 reads CASSLDPGGGTEAFF. In DNA, the CDR3 is TGCGCCAGCAGCTTGGACCCGGGAGGGGGCACTGAAGCTTTCTTT.

The chain uses TRBV5-1 and TRBJ1-5; D perhaps matches TRBD1 (6 bases). The CDR3 totals 15 residues. Trimming took 1 base from V and 4 from J, leaving 12 bases between them. In germline, CDR1 is SGHRS, CDR2 YFSETQ. The DNA of the CDR3 is TGCGCCAGCAGCTTGACACAGGGACCTAATCAGCCCCAGCATTTT. As protein: CASSLTQGPNQPQHF.

The table lists this clone with a few counts. Other DNA sequences of this sample code for an identical CDR3. The J gene is TRBJ2-3, the V gene TRBV6-5; D is ambiguous. The CDR3 runs to 13 residues. Germline V gene sequence: CDR1 MNHEY, CDR2 SVGAGI. V shed 2 bases and J shed 0 bases, with 3 bases lying between them. Written as DNA, the CDR3 is TGTGCCAGCAGTTACGGCAGCACAGATACGCAGTATTTT. This sequence encodes CASSYGSTDTQYF.

The chain couples TRBV5-1 to TRBJ2-5; weak D call: TRBD2 (5 bases). Germline values: CDR1 SGHRS, CDR2 YFSETQ. V dropped 6 bases and J dropped 3 bases, with 12 bases sitting between them. The CDR3 consists of 13 residues. This CDR3 reads CASTLTGKETQYF. The CDR3 DNA sequence: TGCGCCAGCACCCTAACGGGGAAAGAGACCCAGTACTTC.

V gene TRBV4-3 combines with J gene TRBJ1-4, with no clear D. The germline CDR1 and CDR2 sequences are LGHNA and YSLEER. The CDR3 is 17 residues long. The V and J ends lost 0 bases and 8 bases respectively, with 19 bases between them. The CDR3 is CASSQDLTNILGEKLFF. In DNA form, the CDR3 reads TGCGCCAGCAGCCAAGATCTTACGAATATTCTCGGCGAAAAACTGTTTTTT.

This chain connects TRBV28 to TRBJ2-5, with 7 nucleotides matching TRBD1. TRBJ2-7 matches the DNA end more closely, so the J call is doubtful. This CDR3 is built from 16 residues. Germline CDR1 is MDHEN and CDR2 is SYDVKM. CDR3 coding DNA: TGTGCCAGCAGTCCAAGGACAGGCCGGGGAGACTACGAGCAGTACTTC. This codes for CASSPRTGRGDYEQYF.

The V gene is TRBV28, the J gene TRBJ1-1; 10 bases are shared with TRBD1. J gave up 12 bases and V 6 bases, and 10 bases lay outside the gene matches. CDR3 size: 13 residues. Per the germline V gene, CDR1 is MDHEN and CDR2 is SYDVKM. The CDR3, as DNA: TGTGCCAGCAGCCCGGGACAGGGGTTTGTTCCTTTCTTT. Protein: CASSPGQGFVPFF.

The chain joins TRBV9 to TRBJ2-3, with 10 bases lining up with TRBD2. CDR3 size: 16 residues. CDR1 SGDLS and CDR2 YYNGEE come from the germline V gene. Losses at the gene ends were 3 bases for V and 6 bases for J; bases not matched to a gene: 10. The CDR3 DNA follows: TGTGCCAGCAGCGAAAGCGGGCTAGCGGGAGCGGATACGCAGTATTTT. It codes for CASSESGLAGADTQYF.

This clone was seen only once. This chain links TRBV5-4 with TRBJ2-7; 15 nucleotides match TRBD2. V lost 0 bases to trimming and J lost 1 base; unmatched junction nucleotides: 5. The CDR3 consists of 18 residues. Germline CDR1 reads SGHNT; CDR2 reads YYREEE (reference sequence). The CDR3 nucleotides read TGTGCCAGCAGCTTGGCCGGGACTAGCGGGGGGCAATCCTACGAGCAGTACTTC. It translates to CASSLAGTSGGQSYEQYF.

The rearrangement links TRBV7-2 to TRBJ2-2; perhaps TRBD2 as D (5 bases). This CDR3 spans 13 amino acids. Germline-derived CDR1 and CDR2 are SGHTA and FQGNSA. The V and J ends lost 4 bases and 9 bases respectively, with 12 bases between them. The CDR3, as DNA: TGTGCCAGCAGCTCTGGACTGTTGAGGGAGCTGTTTTTT. This encodes CASSSGLLRELFF. Variable domain in full (rest from reference TRBV7-2 and TRBJ2-2): GAGVSQSPSNKVTEKGKDVELRCDPISGHTALYWYRQSLGQGLEFLIYFQGNSAPDKSGLPSDRFSAERTGGSVSTLTIQRTQQEDSAVYLCASSSGLLRELFFGEGSRLTVL.

The chain carries TRBV19 and TRBJ2-5, with 8 bases identical to TRBD2. V lost 6 bases to trimming and J lost 4 bases; unmatched junction nucleotides: 4. Looked up from germline, CDR1 is LNHDA and CDR2 is SQIVND (reference sequence). The CDR3 is 13 amino acids. This CDR3 is CASRNLAGETQYF. Here the CDR3 DNA reads TGTGCCAGTAGGAACCTAGCGGGAGAGACCCAGTACTTC.

The V call is TRBV7-2, the J call TRBJ2-1; weak D call: TRBD2 (6 bases). Germline values: CDR1 SGHTA, CDR2 FQGNSA. The CDR3 runs 15 residues. V lost 3 bases and J lost 4, with 13 bases in between. The CDR3 nucleotides read TGTGCCAGCAGCTTGACTTACGGGGGTTACAATGAGCAGTTCTTC. The encoded protein is CASSLTYGGYNEQFF.

The V and J genes are TRBV2 and TRBJ2-2, with no clear D. V was clipped by 4 bases and J by 4 bases, with 10 bases between them. From germline, CDR1 is SNHLY and CDR2 FYNNEI. The CDR3 sequence is 14 residues long. CDR3 loop: CASSVVGSTGELFF. CDR3 nucleotide sequence: TGTGCCAGCAGTGTGGTAGGGTCCACCGGGGAGCTGTTTTTT.

The chain joins TRBV6-5 to TRBJ2-6; no firm D call. The V and J ends lost 7 bases and 1 base respectively, with 5 bases between them. Per the germline V gene, CDR1 is MNHEY and CDR2 is SVGAGI. This CDR3 is 13 amino acids long. The CDR3 reads CASKESGANVLTF. The CDR3 nucleotides are TGTGCCAGCAAGGAGTCTGGGGCCAACGTCCTGACTTTC.

V is TRBV10-3 and J is TRBJ2-1; 10 nucleotides agree with TRBD2. This CDR3 region has 15 residues. Germline values: CDR1 ENHRY, CDR2 SYGVKD. Germline trimming cut 4 bases from V and 5 bases from J; bases unmatched to any gene: 5. For the CDR3, the DNA is TGTGCCATCAGTGGGGCTAGCGGGGGTAACAATGAGCAGTTCTTC. It is translated as CAISGASGGNNEQFF.

V usage is TRBV7-9 and J usage is TRBJ2-3, with D perhaps matching TRBD1 (6 bases). V lost 1 base, J lost 8 bases, and 19 bases lay in between. The germline gives CDR1 SEHNR, CDR2 FQNEAQ (reference sequence). The CDR3 runs to 16 residues. In nucleotides, the CDR3 is TGTGCCAGCAGCTTAGGCCGGGACACCTTACGGGGTACGCAGTATTTT. Encoded protein: CASSLGRDTLRGTQYF.

The rearrangement links TRBV11-1 to TRBJ2-5; 8 nucleotides align to TRBD1. CDR3 size: 15 residues. Germline values: CDR1 SGHAT, CDR2 FQDESV (reference sequence). Trimming at V came to 5 bases and at J to 1 base, leaving 6 bases not matched to a gene. The CDR3 here is CASSPRDRSQETQYF. CDR3 bases: TGTGCCAGCAGCCCCCGGGACAGGAGCCAAGAGACCCAGTACTTC.